Described below is a single T cell receptor (beta chain) sequence and its context. Its antigen specificity is not known. There are no base qualities to consult, and no much larger clone falls within one base. The immunoSEQ Assay, a bias-controlled multiplex PCR, was used to amplify TCRbeta CDR3 regions from genomic DNA. Per the original workflow: Within the assay, amplification of reference gene primers was used to estimate how many nucleated cells each sample contained. To quantify the absolute abundance of each unique TCRbeta CDR3 rearrangement, sequence reads were collapsed and filtered. For each sample, productive Simpson clonality was calculated as the square root of Simpson's diversity index over productive rearrangements. Imported from immuneACCESS, the table was reduced by TCRdb to in-frame sequences with V and J called. These copies leave out some clones; in studies compared against another copy, an unresolved V gene accounts for under half, and the cause of the remainder is not known. D and trimming were read from the DNA, whereas the V and J calls and clone size are those reported in that table. For this sample the table gives 150,000 or so clones, of which roughly 90% were detected only once. Of the sample, roughly 26% is held by the ten largest clones.

This specimen comes from a study of blood T cell repertoires in COVID-19 (dated by TCRdb to 2020 to 2022). Some background on the complete study: The collaborator samples originated in the United States, Italy and Spain and spanned the acute and convalescent phases of COVID-19. Deeply sampled blood TCRbeta repertoires from subjects exposed to, actively infected with, or recovered from COVID-19 were included in the dataset. The material from the prospective study consisted of cDNA or gDNA derived from T cells, B-cell-depleted T cells, or PBMCs. Where available, HLA class I and class II types were obtained from metadata supplied by the sample provider rather than from assay-based typing. Sample metadata almost always included a de-identified subject ID, COVID-19 status, age in years and sex. The repertoires were released in a freely available public database meant as a resource for research on the immune response to SARS-CoV-2. Samples were obtained from the ongoing ImmuneRACE study (first 160 participants) and from about 1,300 subjects provided by 6 global collaborators. General conclusions and limits of the study: The amount of clinical and demographic metadata varied by source and participant and was provided uncurated.

Collaborating institutions collected whole blood in K2EDTA tubes following their own protocols. For TCRbeta analysis, collaborators shipped samples as frozen whole blood, isolated PBMCs, or DNA extracted from either of those sample types. CDR1 and CDR2, looked up from the germline V gene (reference sequence), are LNHDA and SQIVND. The CDR3 covers 12 residues, taking in both the cysteine and the phenylalanine. The sequence is cut down to CDR3 DNA, 36 bases in frame from base 1. V is pared back by 5 bases and J by 8 bases, with 12 bases lying between the germline termini. Sequencing was carried out using peripheral blood. The chain couples TRBV19 to TRBJ1-2, with the D gene call left open. The source is a man aged 60 to 69 with acute or convalescent COVID-19. The nucleotide sequence reads as follows: TGTGCCAGTAGTCCCAGTACACGAGGCTACACCTTC. Protein translation: CASSPSTRGYTF.